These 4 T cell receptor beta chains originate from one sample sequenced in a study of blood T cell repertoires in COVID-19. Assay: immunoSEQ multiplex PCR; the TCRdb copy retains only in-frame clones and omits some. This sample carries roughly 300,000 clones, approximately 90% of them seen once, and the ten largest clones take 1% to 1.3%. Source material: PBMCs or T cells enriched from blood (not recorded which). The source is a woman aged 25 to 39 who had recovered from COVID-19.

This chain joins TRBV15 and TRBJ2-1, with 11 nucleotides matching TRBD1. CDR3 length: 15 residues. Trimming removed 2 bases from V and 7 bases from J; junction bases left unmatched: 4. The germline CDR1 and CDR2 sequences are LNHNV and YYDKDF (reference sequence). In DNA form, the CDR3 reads TGTGCCACCAGCAGAAGAGGACAGGGGGCGAATGAGCAGTTCTTC. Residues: CATSRRGQGANEQFF. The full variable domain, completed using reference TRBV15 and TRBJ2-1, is DAMVIQNPRYQVTQFGKPVTLSCSQTLNHNVMYWYQQKSSQAPKLLFHYYDKDFNNEADTPDNFQSRRPNTSFCFLDIRSPGLGDTAMYLCATSRRGQGANEQFFGPGTRLTVL.

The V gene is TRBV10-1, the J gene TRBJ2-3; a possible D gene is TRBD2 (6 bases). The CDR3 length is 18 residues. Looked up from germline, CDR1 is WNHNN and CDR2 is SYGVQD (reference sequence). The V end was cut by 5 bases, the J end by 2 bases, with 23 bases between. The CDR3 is CASSRTTRSVNNTDTQYF. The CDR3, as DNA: TGCGCCAGCAGTCGAACGACTAGATCGGTCAATAACACAGATACGCAGTATTTT.

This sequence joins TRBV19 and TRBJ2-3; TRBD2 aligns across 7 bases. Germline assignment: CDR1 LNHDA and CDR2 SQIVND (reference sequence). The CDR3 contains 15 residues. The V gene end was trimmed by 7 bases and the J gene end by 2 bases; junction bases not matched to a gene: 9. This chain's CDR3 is CASTLGGRFTDTQYF. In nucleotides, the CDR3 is TGTGCCAGTACCCTCGGGGGGAGGTTCACAGATACGCAGTATTTT. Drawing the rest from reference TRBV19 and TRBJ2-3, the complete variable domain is DGGITQSPKYLFRKEGQNVTLSCEQNLNHDAMYWYRQDPGQGLRLIYYSQIVNDFQKGDIAEGYSVSREKKESFPLTVTSAQKNPTAFYLCASTLGGRFTDTQYFGPGTRLTVL.

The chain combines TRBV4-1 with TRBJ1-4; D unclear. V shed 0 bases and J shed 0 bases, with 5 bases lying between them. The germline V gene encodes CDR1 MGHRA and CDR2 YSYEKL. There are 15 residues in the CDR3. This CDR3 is CASSQDTATNEKLFF. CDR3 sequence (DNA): TGCGCCAGCAGCCAAGATACAGCAACTAATGAAAAACTGTTTTTT.